Here is one T cell receptor beta chain with its context. Molecular barcoding with unique molecular identifiers was used for the TCRbeta library. TCRdb reprocessed the PCR reads with MiXCR, giving one entry per CDR3 protein. The data show over 550,000 distinct CDR3 sequences, 8% to 11% seen once. Germline CDR1 reads ENHRY; CDR2 reads SYGVKD. The CDR3 consists of 17 residues. Losses at the gene ends were 4 bases for V and 0 bases for J; bases not matched to a gene: 4. This sample was included in a study of T-cell reconstitution after alpha-beta-depleted transplantation in children. This material consisted of PBMCs from the stem cell graft donor, taken from the stem cell graft. The chain is built from TRBV10-3 and TRBJ2-6, with 9 bases that match TRBD2. This TCR derives from a human donor who donated a stem cell graft to a child with acute myeloid leukemia. CDR3 sequence: CAISVVAGVSGANVLTF. CDR3 DNA sequence: TGTGCCATCAGTGTGGTAGCGGGAGTCTCTGGGGCCAACGTCCTGACTTTC.